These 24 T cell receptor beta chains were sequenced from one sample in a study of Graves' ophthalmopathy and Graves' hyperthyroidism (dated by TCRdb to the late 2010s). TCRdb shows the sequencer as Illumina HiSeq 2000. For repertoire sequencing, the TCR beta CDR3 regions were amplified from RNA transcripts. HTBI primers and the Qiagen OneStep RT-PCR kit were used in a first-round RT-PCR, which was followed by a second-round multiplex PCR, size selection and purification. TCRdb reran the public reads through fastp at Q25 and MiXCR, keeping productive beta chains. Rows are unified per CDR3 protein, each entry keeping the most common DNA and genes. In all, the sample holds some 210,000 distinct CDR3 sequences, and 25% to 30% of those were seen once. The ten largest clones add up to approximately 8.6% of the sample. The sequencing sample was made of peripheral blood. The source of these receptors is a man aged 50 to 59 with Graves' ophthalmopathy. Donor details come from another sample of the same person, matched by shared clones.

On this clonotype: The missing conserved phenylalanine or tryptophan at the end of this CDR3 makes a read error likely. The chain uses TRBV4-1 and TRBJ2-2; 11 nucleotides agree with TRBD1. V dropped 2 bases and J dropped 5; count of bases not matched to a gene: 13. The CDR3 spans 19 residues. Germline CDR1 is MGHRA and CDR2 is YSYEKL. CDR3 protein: CASSQRGSLGTGGTGELFS. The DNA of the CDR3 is TGCGCCAGCAGCCAACGAGGCTCGTTAGGGACAGGGGGTACCGGGGAGCTGTTTTCT.

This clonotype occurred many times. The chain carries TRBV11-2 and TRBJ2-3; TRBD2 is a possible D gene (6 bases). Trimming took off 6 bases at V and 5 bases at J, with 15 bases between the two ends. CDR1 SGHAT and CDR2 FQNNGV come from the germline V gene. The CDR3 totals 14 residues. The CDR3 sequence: CASSDGGLLDTQYF. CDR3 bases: TGTGCCAGCAGTGACGGGGGATTGCTAGATACGCAGTATTTT.

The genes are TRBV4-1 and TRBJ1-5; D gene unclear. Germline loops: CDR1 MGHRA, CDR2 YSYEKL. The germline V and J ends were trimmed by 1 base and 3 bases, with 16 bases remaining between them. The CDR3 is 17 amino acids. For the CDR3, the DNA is TGCGCCAGCAGCCAAGTTGCAGGCGGGGATTCCAATCAGCCCCAGCATTTT. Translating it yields CASSQVAGGDSNQPQHF.

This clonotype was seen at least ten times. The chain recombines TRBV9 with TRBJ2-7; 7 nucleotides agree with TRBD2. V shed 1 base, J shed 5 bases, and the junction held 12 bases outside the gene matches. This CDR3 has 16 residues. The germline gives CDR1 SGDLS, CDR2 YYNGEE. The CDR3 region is CASSVTPGGSLNEQYF. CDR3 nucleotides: TGTGCCAGCAGCGTAACCCCGGGAGGTTCATTAAACGAGCAGTACTTC.

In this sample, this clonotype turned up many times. CDR3 nucleotides: TGTGCCAGCAGTCCCCCCGGGCCTGACTCTGGGGCCAACGTCCTGACTTTC. Translation gives CASSPPGPDSGANVLTF. The chain uses TRBV27 and TRBJ2-6, with D unclear. The CDR3 covers 17 residues. Looked up from germline, CDR1 is MNHEY and CDR2 is SMNVEV (reference sequence). V was shortened by 5 bases and J by 0 bases, with 14 bases between the two germline ends. Variable domain in full (rest from reference TRBV27 and TRBJ2-6): EAQVTQNPRYLITVTGKKLTVTCSQNMNHEYMSWYRQDPGLGLRQIYYSMNVEVTDKGDVPEGYKVSRKEKRNFPLILESPSPNQTSLYFCASSPPGPDSGANVLTFGAGSRLTVL.

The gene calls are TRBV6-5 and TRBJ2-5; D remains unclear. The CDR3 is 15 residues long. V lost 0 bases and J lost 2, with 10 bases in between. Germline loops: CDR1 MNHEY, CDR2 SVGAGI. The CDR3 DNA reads TGTGCCAGCAGTTACTCACCCGGGCTTCAAGAGACCCAGTACTTC. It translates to CASSYSPGLQETQYF.

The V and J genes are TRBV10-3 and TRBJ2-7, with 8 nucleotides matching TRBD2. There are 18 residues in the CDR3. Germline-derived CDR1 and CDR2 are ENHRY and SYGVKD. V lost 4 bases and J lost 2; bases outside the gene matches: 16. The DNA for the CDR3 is TGTGCCATCAGTGCGGACTTGACCGGGGGGGCAGTTGCCTACGAGCAGTACTTC. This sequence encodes CAISADLTGGAVAYEQYF.

CDR3 protein: CASSQGVRAEAFF. DNA for the CDR3: TGTGCCAGCAGTCAAGGCGTGAGGGCTGAAGCTTTCTTT. The V and J genes are TRBV12-3 or TRBV12-4 and TRBJ1-1; D is ambiguous. V lost 5 bases, J lost 6 bases, and 13 bases lay in between. CDR3 size: 13 residues.

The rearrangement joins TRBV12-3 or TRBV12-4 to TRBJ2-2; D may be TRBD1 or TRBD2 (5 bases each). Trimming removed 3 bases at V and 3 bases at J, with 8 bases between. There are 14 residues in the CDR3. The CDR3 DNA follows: TGTGCCAGCAGTTTGGGACCACACACCGGGGAGCTGTTTTTT. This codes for CASSLGPHTGELFF.

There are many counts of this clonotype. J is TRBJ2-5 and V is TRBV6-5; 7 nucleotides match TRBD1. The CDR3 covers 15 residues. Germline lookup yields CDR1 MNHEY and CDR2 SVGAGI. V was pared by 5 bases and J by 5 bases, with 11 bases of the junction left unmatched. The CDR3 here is CASSPGTAGGETQYF. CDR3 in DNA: TGTGCCAGCAGTCCAGGGACAGCTGGCGGGGAGACCCAGTACTTC.

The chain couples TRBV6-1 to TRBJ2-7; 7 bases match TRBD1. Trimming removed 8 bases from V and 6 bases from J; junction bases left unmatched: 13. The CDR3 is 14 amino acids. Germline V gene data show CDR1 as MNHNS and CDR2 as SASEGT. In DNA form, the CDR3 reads TGTGCCAGCGCTCCGGGACAGTCACCTGGCGAGCAGTACTTC. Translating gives CASAPGQSPGEQYF.

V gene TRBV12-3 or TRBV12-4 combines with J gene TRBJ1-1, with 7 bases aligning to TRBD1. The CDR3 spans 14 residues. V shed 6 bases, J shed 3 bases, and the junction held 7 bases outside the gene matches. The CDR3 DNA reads TGTGCCAGCAGCCCCGACGACAGGGACACTGAAGCTTTCTTT. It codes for CASSPDDRDTEAFF.

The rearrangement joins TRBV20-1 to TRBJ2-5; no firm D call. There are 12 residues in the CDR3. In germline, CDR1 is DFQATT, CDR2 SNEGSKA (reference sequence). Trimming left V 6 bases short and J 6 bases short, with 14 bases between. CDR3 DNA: TGCAGTGCCCCACTGGAAGTACAGACCCAGTACTTC. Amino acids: CSAPLEVQTQYF.

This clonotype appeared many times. This CDR3 is CASSQEVAGGEQYF. The CDR3 coding sequence is TGCGCCAGCAGCCAAGAGGTAGCAGGAGGGGAGCAGTACTTC. The chain joins TRBV4-1 to TRBJ2-7; D perhaps matches TRBD2 (6 bases). The CDR3 totals 14 residues. Trimming took off 0 bases at V and 7 bases at J, with 13 bases between the two ends. The germline gives CDR1 MGHRA, CDR2 YSYEKL.

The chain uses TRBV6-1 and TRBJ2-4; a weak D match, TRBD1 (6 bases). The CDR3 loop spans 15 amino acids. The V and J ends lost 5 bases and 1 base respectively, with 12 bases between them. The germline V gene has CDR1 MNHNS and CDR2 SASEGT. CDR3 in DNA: TGTGCCAGCAGTCCGAGGGGGTCGGCCAAAAACATTCAGTACTTC. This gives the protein CASSPRGSAKNIQYF.

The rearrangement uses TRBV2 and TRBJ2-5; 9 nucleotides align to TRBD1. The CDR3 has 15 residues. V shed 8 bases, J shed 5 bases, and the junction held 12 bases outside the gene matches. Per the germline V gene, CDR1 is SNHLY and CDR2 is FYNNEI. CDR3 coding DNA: TGTGCCAGCGGGGACAGGGAAATCGGGCAGGAGACCCAGTACTTC. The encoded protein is CASGDREIGQETQYF. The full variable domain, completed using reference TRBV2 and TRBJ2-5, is EPEVTQTPSHQVTQMGQEVILRCVPISNHLYFYWYRQILGQKVEFLVSFYNNEISEKSEIFDDQFSVERPDGSNFTLKIRSTKLEDSAMYFCASGDREIGQETQYFGPGTRLLVL.

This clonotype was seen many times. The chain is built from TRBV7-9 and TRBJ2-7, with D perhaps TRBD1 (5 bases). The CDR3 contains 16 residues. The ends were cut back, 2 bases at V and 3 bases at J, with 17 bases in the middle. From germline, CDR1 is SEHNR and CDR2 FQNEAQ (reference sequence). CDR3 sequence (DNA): TGTGCCAGCAGCTTACAGGGCAGTTCCAACTACTACGAGCAGTACTTC. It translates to CASSLQGSSNYYEQYF.

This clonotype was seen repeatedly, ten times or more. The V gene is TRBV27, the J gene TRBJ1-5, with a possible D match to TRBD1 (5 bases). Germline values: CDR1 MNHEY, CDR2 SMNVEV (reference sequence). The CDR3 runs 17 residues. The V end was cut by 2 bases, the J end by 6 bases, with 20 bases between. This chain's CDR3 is CASSLPDLSGTSQPQHF. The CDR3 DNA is TGTGCCAGCAGTTTACCGGACCTGTCAGGGACGAGTCAGCCCCAGCATTTT.

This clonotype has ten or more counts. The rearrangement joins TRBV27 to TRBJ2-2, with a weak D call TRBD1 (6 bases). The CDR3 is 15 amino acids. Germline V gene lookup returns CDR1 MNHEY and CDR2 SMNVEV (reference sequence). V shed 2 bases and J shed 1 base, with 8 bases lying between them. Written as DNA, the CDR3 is TGTGCCAGCAGTTTAATACAGGGGAACACCGGGGAGCTGTTTTTT. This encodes CASSLIQGNTGELFF.

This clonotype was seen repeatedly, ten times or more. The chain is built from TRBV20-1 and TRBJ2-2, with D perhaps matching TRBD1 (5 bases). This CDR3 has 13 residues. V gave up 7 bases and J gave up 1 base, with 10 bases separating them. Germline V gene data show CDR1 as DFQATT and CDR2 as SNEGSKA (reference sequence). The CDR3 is CSGQGENTGELFF. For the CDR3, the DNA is TGCAGTGGTCAAGGGGAGAACACCGGGGAGCTGTTTTTT.

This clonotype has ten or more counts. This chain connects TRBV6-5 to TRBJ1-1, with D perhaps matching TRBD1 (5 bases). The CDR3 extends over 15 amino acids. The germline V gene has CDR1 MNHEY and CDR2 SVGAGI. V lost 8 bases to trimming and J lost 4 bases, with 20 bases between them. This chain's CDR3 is CASGWGGVGSTEAFF. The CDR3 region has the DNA TGTGCCAGCGGTTGGGGGGGAGTGGGGAGCACTGAAGCTTTCTTT.

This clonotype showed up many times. The CDR3, as DNA: TGTGCCAGCAGTGGCCTTAGCGTAAGCTCCTACGAGCAGTACTTC. Its translation: CASSGLSVSSYEQYF. The chain is built from TRBV6-1 and TRBJ2-7; D perhaps matches TRBD2 (5 bases). In germline, CDR1 is MNHNS, CDR2 SASEGT. This CDR3 has 15 amino acids. The V end lost 4 bases, the J end lost 0 bases, and 13 bases lay between the germline ends.

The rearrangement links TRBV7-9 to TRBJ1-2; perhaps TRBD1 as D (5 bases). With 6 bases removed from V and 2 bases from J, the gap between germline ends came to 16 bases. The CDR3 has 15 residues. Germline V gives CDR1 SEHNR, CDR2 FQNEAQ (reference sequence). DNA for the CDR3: TGTGCCAGCAGTGACATCAGGGAAACCAACTATGGCTACACCTTC. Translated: CASSDIRETNYGYTF.

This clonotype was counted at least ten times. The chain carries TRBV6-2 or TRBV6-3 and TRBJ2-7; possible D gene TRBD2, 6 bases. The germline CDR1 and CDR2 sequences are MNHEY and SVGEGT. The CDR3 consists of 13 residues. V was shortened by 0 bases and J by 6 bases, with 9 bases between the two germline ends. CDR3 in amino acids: CASSYSGRSEQYF. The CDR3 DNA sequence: TGTGCCAGCAGTTACTCTGGGAGGTCCGAGCAGTACTTC.